Listed here are 10 T cell receptor beta chains from one sample, sequenced in a study of T cell responses to AZD1222 COVID-19 vaccine. Clones were sequenced by immunoSEQ multiplex PCR, and TCRdb holds only the in-frame ones, with some missing. The sample consists of about 96,000 clones, 80% to 90% of them appearing once. The sample was peripheral blood, taken on day 0 of AZD1222 vaccination. The receptors stem from an adult in good health.

The rearrangement uses TRBV6-5 and TRBJ2-7; 8 bases align to TRBD1. This CDR3 is built from 14 residues. From germline, CDR1 is MNHEY and CDR2 SVGAGI. The ends lost 7 bases at V and 1 base at J; junction bases unmatched: 6. The CDR3 nucleotides read TGTGCCAGCATCGACAGACAGGGGTCCTACGAGCAGTACTTC. Residues: CASIDRQGSYEQYF.

This clone was picked up one time. This chain joins TRBV7-9 and TRBJ1-6; D perhaps matches TRBD1 (5 bases). The CDR3 is made up of 13 amino acids. Trimming removed 5 bases at V and 8 bases at J, with 10 bases between. CDR1 SEHNR and CDR2 FQNEAQ come from the germline V gene (reference sequence). CDR3 sequence: CASSLREDSPLHF. The CDR3 DNA reads as TGTGCCAGCAGCCTCAGGGAAGATTCACCCCTCCACTTT.

This chain joins TRBV28 and TRBJ1-5; no clear D. The CDR3 contains 17 residues. Germline CDR1 MDHEN, CDR2 SYDVKM. V gave up 3 bases and J gave up 0 bases, with 15 bases separating them. This chain's CDR3 is CASSFGLADYSNQPQHF. CDR3 sequence (DNA): TGTGCCAGCAGTTTTGGGTTGGCGGACTATAGCAATCAGCCCCAGCATTTT.

This clone was recorded once. This chain joins TRBV10-2 and TRBJ1-1; D unclear. Trimming shortened V by 1 base and J by 5 bases, and 5 bases separated the two germline ends. This CDR3 spans 12 amino acids. From germline, CDR1 is WSHSY and CDR2 SAAADI. CDR3 nucleotide sequence: TGCGCCAGCAGTGAGTGGGGTACTGAAGCTTTCTTT. Its translation: CASSEWGTEAFF.

V and J are TRBV6-5 and TRBJ1-1, with D perhaps matching TRBD1 (5 bases). This CDR3 is 13 amino acids long. V shed 6 bases and J shed 3 bases, with 11 bases lying between them. Germline V gene sequence: CDR1 MNHEY, CDR2 SVGAGI. CDR3 coding DNA: TGTGCCAGCAGACGAATGGGGGACACTGAAGCTTTCTTT. Its translation is CASRRMGDTEAFF.

This chain links TRBV2 with TRBJ2-7, with TRBD1 matching 12 bases. The CDR3 has 14 amino acids. Germline CDR1 SNHLY, CDR2 FYNNEI. The V gene end was trimmed by 8 bases and the J gene end by 5 bases; junction bases not matched to a gene: 7. Written as DNA, the CDR3 is TGTGCCAGCGGCCGGGACAGGGGGCTTAACGAGCAGTACTTC. Its translation is CASGRDRGLNEQYF.

This chain joins TRBV7-3 and TRBJ2-1; 9 nucleotides line up with TRBD2. The CDR3 extends over 15 amino acids. V lost 3 bases to trimming and J lost 6 bases; unmatched junction nucleotides: 6. Germline V gene data show CDR1 as SGHTA and CDR2 as FQGTGA. CDR3 sequence (DNA): TGTGCCAGCAGCTTTCGGCTAGCGGGGAGCAATGAGCAGTTCTTC. This codes for CASSFRLAGSNEQFF.

The chain employs TRBV7-8 and TRBJ2-7; the D gene is possibly TRBD2 (6 bases). This CDR3 is 16 amino acids long. Germline CDR1 is SGHVS and CDR2 is FQNEAQ. V was shortened by 1 base and J by 2 bases, with 15 bases between the two germline ends. This CDR3 is CASSLEVGLSTYEQYF. In DNA, the CDR3 is TGTGCCAGCAGCTTAGAGGTGGGACTCTCGACCTACGAGCAGTACTTC.

This clone was observed a single time. The rearrangement joins TRBV3-1 (or the pseudogene TRBV3-2) to TRBJ1-4; a possible D gene is TRBD1 (5 bases). The ends were cut back, 1 base at V and 14 bases at J, with 20 bases in the middle. This CDR3 has 15 residues. The germline V gene encodes CDR1 LGHDT and CDR2 YNNKEL (reference sequence). CDR3 protein: CASSQAQMGTFRLFF. In nucleotides, the CDR3 is TGTGCCAGCAGCCAAGCCCAAATGGGGACGTTTAGGCTGTTTTTT.

The J gene is TRBJ1-2, the V gene TRBV3-1 (or the pseudogene TRBV3-2); D gene uncertain. The ends were cut back, 3 bases at V and 3 bases at J, with 11 bases in the middle. The CDR3 runs to 14 residues. Germline V CDR1 and CDR2: LGHDT, YNNKEL (reference sequence). The CDR3 bases are TGTGCCAGCAGCCAGGGAGGGAGTGACTATGGCTACACCTTC. It is translated as CASSQGGSDYGYTF.